A single sample gave rise to the 23 T cell receptor beta chains below, sequenced in a study of T cells in Graves' hyperthyroidism and ophthalmopathy. From RNA transcripts, TCR beta CDR3 regions were amplified. A first-round RT-PCR of the TCR CDR3 used the HTBI primer set. TCRdb re-called the multiplex PCR reads through MiXCR, storing one row per CDR3 protein. The table has around 600,000 distinct CDR3 sequences, approximately 16% seen once; the top ten hold around 3.5%. Sequenced input: blood. All receptors come from a woman in her thirties or forties with Graves' ophthalmopathy.

The sample holds many counts of this clonotype. V usage is TRBV30 and J usage is TRBJ2-7; no clear D gene. CDR1 is GTSNPN and CDR2 is SVGIG in the germline V gene (reference sequence). Trimming took 2 bases from V and 0 from J, leaving 11 bases between them. This CDR3 is built from 14 residues. Here the CDR3 DNA reads TGTGCCTGGAGTATACCACCGGGCTCCTACGAGCAGTACTTC. It yields the protein CAWSIPPGSYEQYF. Complete variable domain (other parts from reference TRBV30 and TRBJ2-7): SQTIHQWPATLVQPVGSPLSLECTVEGTSNPNLYWYRQAAGRGLQLLFYSVGIGQISSEVPQNLSASRPQDRQFILSSKKLLLSDSGFYLCAWSIPPGSYEQYFGPGTRLTVT.

This clonotype has ten or more counts. V gene TRBV7-2 combines with J gene TRBJ2-1; TRBD2 agrees at 10 bases. Trimming took 1 base from V and 3 from J; bases not matched to a gene: 6. Germline-derived CDR1 and CDR2 are SGHTA and FQGNSA. The CDR3 runs 17 residues. The CDR3 spells CASSLGVAGGLYNEQFF. DNA of the CDR3: TGTGCCAGCAGCTTAGGGGTAGCGGGGGGCCTCTACAATGAGCAGTTCTTC.

The J gene is TRBJ2-5, the V gene TRBV7-9; D unresolved. The CDR3 extends over 14 amino acids. Germline assignment: CDR1 SEHNR and CDR2 FQNEAQ (reference sequence). The ends were cut back, 2 bases at V and 5 bases at J, with 12 bases in the middle. The chain's CDR3 is CASSLIHNQETQYF. CDR3 bases: TGTGCCAGCAGCTTAATCCATAATCAGGAGACCCAGTACTTC.

This clonotype was seen a few times. The chain couples TRBV13 to TRBJ2-5; TRBD2 matches at 9 bases. The V and J ends lost 5 bases and 1 base, in that order; junction bases with no gene match: 5. The length of the CDR3 is 15 residues. CDR1 and CDR2 (germline): PRHDT, FYEKMQ (reference sequence). CDR3 loop: CASSPKTSGQETQYF. The CDR3 DNA reads TGTGCCAGCAGCCCTAAGACTAGCGGCCAAGAGACCCAGTACTTC.

This clonotype was detected only a few times. This rearrangement joins TRBV2 to TRBJ1-5; perhaps TRBD1 as D (5 bases). The CDR3 has 13 amino acids. Germline lookup yields CDR1 SNHLY and CDR2 FYNNEI. V dropped 8 bases and J dropped 0 bases, with 8 bases sitting between them. CDR3 in DNA: TGTGCCAGCTTGGGACGTAGCAATCAGCCCCAGCATTTT. Protein product: CASLGRSNQPQHF.

This clonotype was observed many times. V and J are TRBV12-3 or TRBV12-4 and TRBJ2-1, with D possibly matching TRBD1 (5 bases). CDR3 length: 17 amino acids. V lost 1 base and J lost 0, with 13 bases in between. In DNA form, the CDR3 reads TGTGCCAGCAGTTTAGTCGTCCTAAGGGGCTCCTACAATGAGCAGTTCTTC. It specifies CASSLVVLRGSYNEQFF.

The V and J genes are TRBV20-1 and TRBJ1-1; unclear D gene. Looked up from germline, CDR1 is DFQATT and CDR2 is SNEGSKA (reference sequence). V lost 1 base and J 1 base, leaving 7 bases between the germline ends. CDR3 size: 13 residues. The CDR3 DNA reads TGCAGTGCTAGAGTCCGGTCGAACACTGAAGCTTTCTTT. It translates to CSARVRSNTEAFF.

This clonotype was counted at least ten times. The rearrangement uses TRBV9 and TRBJ1-1; maybe TRBD1 (5 bases). CDR3 length: 15 amino acids. Germline CDR1 SGDLS, CDR2 YYNGEE. V was pared by 2 bases and J by 1 base, with 12 bases between. The CDR3 is CASSVTGRANTEAFF. The DNA of the CDR3 is TGTGCCAGCAGCGTTACGGGGCGAGCGAACACTGAAGCTTTCTTT.

This clonotype appeared many times. This rearrangement joins TRBV6-5 to TRBJ2-3; 7 nucleotides match TRBD2. The V gene end was trimmed by 2 bases and the J gene end by 1 base; junction bases not matched to a gene: 0. CDR1 is MNHEY and CDR2 is SVGAGI in the germline V gene. The CDR3 is 14 amino acids. CDR3 sequence reads: CASSYAGGTDTQYF. The CDR3 DNA follows: TGTGCCAGCAGTTACGCGGGGGGCACAGATACGCAGTATTTT.

This clonotype was counted many times. This chain connects TRBV12-3 or TRBV12-4 to TRBJ2-3; D ambiguous. The ends were cut back, 2 bases at V and 0 bases at J, with 6 bases in the middle. The CDR3 sequence is 14 residues long. The CDR3 loop reads CASSLYNSTDTQYF. CDR3 coding DNA: TGTGCCAGCAGTTTATACAACAGCACAGATACGCAGTATTTT.

The CDR3 protein is CASALAGANTGELFF. CDR3 in DNA: TGCGCCAGCGCCCTAGCGGGGGCGAACACCGGGGAGCTGTTTTTT. The chain carries TRBV10-2 and TRBJ2-2, with 10 bases that match TRBD2. Germline values: CDR1 WSHSY, CDR2 SAAADI. The trim removed 8 bases at V and 0 bases at J, leaving 3 bases unmatched. CDR3 length: 15 residues.

This clonotype was detected ten times or more. The chain has TRBV30 and TRBJ1-4, with D tentatively TRBD1 (5 bases). CDR3 length: 15 residues. Trimming pared 1 base from V and 8 bases from J, leaving 17 bases between. Germline-derived CDR1 and CDR2 are GTSNPN and SVGIG (reference sequence). This chain's CDR3 is CAWSDPRDLTEKLFF. Here the CDR3 DNA reads TGTGCCTGGAGTGACCCCCGGGACCTCACGGAAAAACTGTTTTTT.

This clonotype was observed many times. V and J are TRBV5-1 and TRBJ2-1, with 13 bases matching TRBD2. There are 20 residues in the CDR3. Losses at the gene ends were 4 bases for V and 3 bases for J; bases not matched to a gene: 16. CDR1 SGHRS and CDR2 YFSETQ come from the germline V gene. CDR3 DNA: TGCGCCAGCAGCGTGCGAGGACTAGCGGGAGAGGCGGTTGTCTACAATGAGCAGTTCTTC. Its translation is CASSVRGLAGEAVVYNEQFF.

This clonotype was observed a handful of times. The chain has TRBV6-2 or TRBV6-3 and TRBJ2-2; either TRBD1 or TRBD2 may supply D (6 bases each). The CDR3 is 17 residues long. The V and J ends lost 1 base and 6 bases respectively, with 18 bases between them. CDR1 is MNHEY and CDR2 is SVGEGT in the germline V gene. CDR3 loop: CASSYFRGGPRPGELFF. In nucleotides, the CDR3 is TGTGCCAGCAGTTACTTTCGAGGGGGGCCTCGCCCCGGGGAGCTGTTTTTT.

The chain couples TRBV27 to TRBJ1-5; 9 nucleotides align to TRBD1. The CDR3 runs to 16 residues. J gave up 1 base and V 6 bases, and 7 bases lay outside the gene matches. Germline V gives CDR1 MNHEY, CDR2 SMNVEV (reference sequence). The CDR3 nucleotides are TGTGCCAGCAGCCCCTTGGACAGGGGAAGCAATCAGCCCCAGCATTTT. It translates to CASSPLDRGSNQPQHF.

This clonotype showed up many times. This chain uses TRBV27 with TRBJ2-5; D might be TRBD1 (5 bases). Germline V CDR1 and CDR2: MNHEY, SMNVEV (reference sequence). Trimming removed 3 bases at V and 5 bases at J, with 16 bases between. This CDR3 region has 15 residues. The CDR3 region has the DNA TGTGCCAGCAGTTTTCAGCAGGGCTTTCGCGAGACCCAGTACTTC. Its translation is CASSFQQGFRETQYF.

There are many counts of this clonotype. The chain employs TRBV11-2 and TRBJ2-3; D remains ambiguous. This CDR3 is built from 14 residues. The germline V gene encodes CDR1 SGHAT and CDR2 FQNNGV. V lost 8 bases and J lost 1, with 13 bases in between. CDR3 in amino acids: CASREVGGTDTQYF. CDR3 coding DNA: TGTGCCAGCCGCGAGGTTGGTGGCACAGATACGCAGTATTTT.

A word on this clonotype: At one end, the junction sequence differs from germline, possibly due to a read error. The genes are TRBV18 and TRBJ1-1; a possible D gene is TRBD1 (6 bases). Germline CDR1 KGHSH, CDR2 LQKENI. CDR3 size: 14 residues. The CDR3 region has the DNA TGTGTCAGCTCACGACAGGACCTCAACACTGAAGCTTTCTTT. As protein: CVSSRQDLNTEAFF.

This clonotype was observed many times. This sequence joins TRBV30 and TRBJ2-6; D not resolved. The CDR3 is 14 amino acids. Germline V gene lookup returns CDR1 GTSNPN and CDR2 SVGIG (reference sequence). The V and J ends lost 0 bases and 0 bases respectively, with 3 bases between them. CDR3 region: CAWSVGSGANVLTF. Here the CDR3 DNA reads TGTGCCTGGAGTGTTGGCTCTGGGGCCAACGTCCTGACTTTC.

This clonotype was seen repeatedly, ten times or more. The chain recombines TRBV10-1 with TRBJ1-2; 7 bases agree with TRBD1. Germline values: CDR1 WNHNN, CDR2 SYGVQD (reference sequence). Germline trimming cut 5 bases from V and 8 bases from J; bases unmatched to any gene: 14. There are 15 residues in the CDR3. The CDR3 reads CASSQSLDREHGYTF. Written as DNA, the CDR3 is TGCGCCAGCAGTCAAAGCCTCGACAGGGAACACGGCTACACCTTC.

The genes are TRBV29-1 and TRBJ2-1; possibly TRBD1 or TRBD2 for D (5 bases each). V dropped 7 bases and J dropped 10 bases, with 20 bases sitting between them. The CDR3 runs 13 residues. The germline V gene has CDR1 SQVTM and CDR2 ANQGSEA. The CDR3 here is CSAQKTQGREQFF. CDR3 DNA sequence: TGCAGCGCCCAAAAAACCCAGGGACGGGAGCAGTTCTTC.

This clonotype came up a few times. The J gene is TRBJ1-4, the V gene TRBV6-1; D remains ambiguous. With 3 bases removed from V and 0 bases from J, the gap between germline ends came to 8 bases. The CDR3 contains 15 residues. CDR1 is MNHNS, CDR2 SASEGT, per germline. Written as DNA, the CDR3 is TGTGCCAGCAGTGAGAGGCTTGCAACTAATGAAAAACTGTTTTTT. Its protein is CASSERLATNEKLFF.

This chain uses TRBV28 with TRBJ1-4, with TRBD1 as a possible D gene (5 bases). V gave up 10 bases and J gave up 8 bases, with 17 bases separating them. This CDR3 has 13 amino acids. Per the germline V gene, CDR1 is MDHEN and CDR2 is SYDVKM. The CDR3, as DNA: TGTGCCACCCAGGAGGGGCCCGGGGAAAAACTGTTTTTT. Protein product: CATQEGPGEKLFF.